The 17 T cell receptor beta chains reported below all come from one sample, sequenced in a study of patients and donors after allogeneic stem cell transplantation. TCRdb fed the RT-PCR reads into MiXCR, producing one record per CDR3 protein. The table lists around 240,000 distinct CDR3 sequences, roughly 14% of them singletons, with around a tenth in the top ten. Sequencing used blood, either unsorted or a sorted T cell fraction (not recorded which). These receptor sequences come from a human donor who was either an allogeneic HSCT recipient or a stem cell or donor lymphocyte infusion donor (not recorded which). It is not recorded whose cells these are; they may come from a transplant donor.

The V and J genes are TRBV10-3 and TRBJ1-1; no firm D call. V was trimmed by 4 bases and J by 8 bases, leaving 17 bases between them. CDR1 ENHRY and CDR2 SYGVKD come from the germline V gene. The length of the CDR3 is 14 residues. The CDR3 reads CAISVGLQGREAFF. CDR3 bases: TGTGCCATCAGTGTCGGCCTCCAAGGGCGGGAAGCTTTCTTT.

There are a few counts of this clonotype. The rearrangement joins TRBV12-3 or TRBV12-4 to TRBJ1-1; D is uncertain. The CDR3 runs to 14 residues. V lost 6 bases to trimming and J lost 2 bases, with 13 bases between them. The CDR3 sequence: CASRRAGDNTEAFF. The CDR3 DNA reads as TGTGCCAGCAGAAGGGCGGGAGACAACACTGAAGCTTTCTTT.

This clonotype was counted at least ten times. Because the CDR3 is missing its conserved closing phenylalanine or tryptophan, this is likely a read error. No DNA is shown, since the ends of the CDR3 on it are uncertain; the CDR3 is the one TCRdb lists. The chain couples TRBV4-2 to TRBJ2-3; TRBD2 was called by the table and not checked on the DNA. Germline V lookup: CDR1 LGHNA, CDR2 YNFKEQ. The CDR3 contains 14 residues when both ends are counted. The CDR3 sequence: CASSQEAGTSPNFV.

J is TRBJ2-2 and V is TRBV7-2; unclear D gene. Germline V gene sequence: CDR1 SGHTA, CDR2 FQGNSA. Trimming cost V 4 bases and J 0 bases, with 9 bases left between them. The length of the CDR3 is 15 residues. The CDR3 nucleotides read TGTGCCAGCAGCTCCGGTGGGGCGAACACCGGGGAGCTGTTTTTT. It codes for CASSSGGANTGELFF.

This clonotype was picked up a small number of times. The rearrangement links TRBV4-2 to TRBJ1-6, with D unclear. This CDR3 spans 13 amino acids. Germline V gives CDR1 LGHNA, CDR2 YNFKEQ. The V gene lost 0 bases and the J gene lost 15 bases, with 12 bases spanning the gap. The CDR3 nucleotides are TGTGCCAGCAGCCAAGATCTATACGGAGGCCTCCACTTT. It specifies CASSQDLYGGLHF.

This clonotype was counted only a few times. The genes are TRBV20-1 and TRBJ1-5; D is unresolved. The CDR3 contains 12 residues. V was trimmed by 4 bases and J by 9 bases, leaving 13 bases between them. Per germline, CDR1 DFQATT and CDR2 SNEGSKA (reference sequence). The CDR3 bases are TGCAGTGCTACTCGACCTGATGGGCCCCAGCATTTT. Its translation is CSATRPDGPQHF.

This clonotype is a singleton in its sample. CDR3 residues: CASRPGQGYSPLHF. CDR3 DNA sequence: TGTGCCAGCAGACCGGGACAGGGATATTCACCCCTCCACTTT. The chain links TRBV2 to TRBJ1-6; TRBD1 agrees at 9 bases. The CDR3 runs to 14 residues. CDR1 SNHLY and CDR2 FYNNEI come from the germline V gene. After removal of 6 bases from V and 8 bases from J, the junction contained 5 bases not matched to a gene. The full variable domain, with the rest looked up from reference TRBV2 and TRBJ1-6, is EPEVTQTPSHQVTQMGQEVILRCVPISNHLYFYWYRQILGQKVEFLVSFYNNEISEKSEIFDDQFSVERPDGSNFTLKIRSTKLEDSAMYFCASRPGQGYSPLHFGNGTRLTVT.

This clonotype was counted a few times. V and J are TRBV6-1 and TRBJ1-2; maybe TRBD1 (6 bases). Germline V gene data show CDR1 as MNHNS and CDR2 as SASEGT. CDR3 size: 12 residues. The V gene lost 7 bases and the J gene lost 8 bases, with 14 bases spanning the gap. For the CDR3, the DNA is TGTGCCAGCACGATTGGGGGGCACGGCTACACCTTC. Residues: CASTIGGHGYTF.

This clonotype was picked up a small number of times. The rearrangement uses TRBV9 and TRBJ2-1; D is undetermined. Germline V gene sequence: CDR1 SGDLS, CDR2 YYNGEE. V dropped 0 bases and J dropped 4 bases, with 5 bases sitting between them. The CDR3 spans 13 residues. The CDR3 region is CASSVDPYNEQFF. The DNA for the CDR3 is TGTGCCAGCAGCGTAGACCCTTACAATGAGCAGTTCTTC. The entire variable domain, with the rest obtained from reference TRBV9 and TRBJ2-1, is as follows: DSGVTQTPKHLITATGQRVTLRCSPRSGDLSVYWYQQSLDQGLQFLIQYYNGEERAKGNILERFSAQQFPDLHSELNLSSLELGDSALYFCASSVDPYNEQFFGPGTRLTVL.

V and J are TRBV30 and TRBJ2-5, with D perhaps TRBD1 (5 bases). Germline CDR1 and CDR2: GTSNPN and SVGIG (reference sequence). The CDR3 totals 13 residues. The V and J ends lost 4 bases and 4 bases respectively, with 13 bases between them. The CDR3 here is CAWTIFQGETQYF. CDR3 sequence (DNA): TGTGCCTGGACCATATTTCAGGGAGAGACCCAGTACTTC.

The chain carries TRBV5-6 and TRBJ2-1; tentative D call: TRBD2 (5 bases). V shed 4 bases and J shed 7 bases, with 9 bases lying between them. The CDR3 has 12 residues. Per germline, CDR1 SGHDT and CDR2 YYEEEE. CDR3 region: CASSLPGNEQFF. As DNA, the CDR3 is TGTGCCAGCAGCCTCCCGGGGAATGAGCAGTTCTTC.

There are many counts of this clonotype. The chain is built from TRBV5-6 and TRBJ2-7; the D is unclear. The germline V gene has CDR1 SGHDT and CDR2 YYEEEE. This CDR3 is 15 amino acids long. V lost 0 bases to trimming and J lost 2 bases, with 12 bases between them. CDR3 residues: CASSLARRMAYEQYF. CDR3 nucleotide sequence: TGTGCCAGCAGCTTGGCCCGGCGTATGGCCTACGAGCAGTACTTC.

This clonotype appeared many times. The chain employs TRBV7-2 and TRBJ2-7; D is undetermined. CDR1 and CDR2 (germline): SGHTA, FQGNSA. The CDR3 has 14 residues. V shed 1 base and J shed 6 bases, with 13 bases lying between them. This CDR3 reads CASSLVAYPAEQYF. The CDR3 DNA reads TGTGCCAGCAGCTTAGTCGCCTACCCAGCCGAGCAGTACTTC.

The rearrangement links TRBV6-2 or TRBV6-3 to TRBJ2-2; D is unresolved. The CDR3 totals 13 residues. Per the germline V gene, CDR1 is MNHEY and CDR2 is SVGEGT. With 0 bases removed from V and 6 bases from J, the gap between germline ends came to 5 bases. In nucleotides, the CDR3 is TGTGCCAGCAGTTACTCGTTAGCCGGGGAGCTGTTTTTT. The encoded protein is CASSYSLAGELFF.

This clonotype occurred a few times. The gene calls are TRBV20-1 and TRBJ1-6, with 8 bases aligning to TRBD1. This CDR3 is 11 amino acids long. Germline loops: CDR1 DFQATT, CDR2 SNEGSKA (reference sequence). V lost 3 bases to trimming and J lost 13 bases; unmatched junction nucleotides: 2. CDR3 sequence reads: CSARDREPLHF. CDR3 DNA sequence: TGCAGTGCTAGGGACAGGGAGCCCCTCCACTTT.

The V gene is TRBV10-3, the J gene TRBJ2-7; perhaps D is TRBD1 or TRBD2 (6 bases each). CDR1 is ENHRY, CDR2 SYGVKD, per germline. Trimming removed 3 bases from V and 7 bases from J, with 16 bases in between. This CDR3 has 14 amino acids. CDR3: CAISDNSKGGEQYF. CDR3 coding DNA: TGTGCCATCAGTGATAACTCGAAGGGGGGTGAGCAGTACTTC.

This clonotype was picked up many times. V is TRBV7-3 and J is TRBJ2-7; TRBD2 matches at 9 bases. V lost 8 bases and J lost 2; bases outside the gene matches: 10. This CDR3 spans 15 amino acids. Germline assignment: CDR1 SGHTA and CDR2 FQGTGA. CDR3 sequence: CASVKSGGQTYEQYF. Written as DNA, the CDR3 is TGTGCCAGCGTTAAGAGCGGGGGGCAAACCTACGAGCAGTACTTC.